The TCR beta chain under discussion was sequenced for a study of blood T cell repertoires in COVID-19 (dated by TCRdb to 2018 to 2021). About the investigation overall: The collaborator samples originated in the United States, Italy and Spain and spanned the acute and convalescent phases of COVID-19. The samples were drawn from the first 160 participants of the ongoing ImmuneRACE study and from 1,254 subjects provided by 6 global collaborators. The repertoires were made available in a free public database intended to serve as a resource for research on the immune response to SARS-CoV-2. Sample metadata almost always included a de-identified subject ID, COVID-19 status, age in years and sex. Where available, HLA class I and class II types were taken from metadata supplied by the sample provider and were not determined by assay-based typing. The dataset comprised deeply sampled blood TCRbeta repertoires from subjects exposed to, actively infected with, or recovered from COVID-19. The prospective study material was composed of cDNA or gDNA derived from T cells, B-cell-depleted T cells, or PBMCs. Findings and caveats that apply to the study as a whole: The quantity of clinical and demographic metadata differed by source and by participant and was supplied without curation.

One collaborating source in Seattle enrolled patients during active infection and followed them longitudinally through the course of disease. Whole blood was collected in K2EDTA tubes by collaborating institutions according to the institutions' own protocols. For TCRbeta analysis, collaborators shipped samples as frozen whole blood, isolated PBMCs, or DNA extracted from either of those sample types. The immunoSEQ Assay, a bias-controlled multiplex PCR, was used to amplify TCRbeta CDR3 regions from genomic DNA. Turning to the authors' computational methods: The number of nucleated cells in each sample was estimated by amplification of reference gene primers within the assay. To quantify the absolute abundance of each unique TCRbeta CDR3 rearrangement, sequence reads were collapsed and filtered. For each sample, productive Simpson clonality was calculated as the square root of Simpson's diversity index over productive rearrangements. TCRdb provides this immuneACCESS table in a form limited to in-frame rearrangements. Some clones are lacking; in checked studies, under half of them reflect an unresolved V gene, and why the rest are absent is not known. V and J calls and clone size come straight from that table; D and trimming were deduced from the DNA. This sample comprises some 240,000 clones, around 83% of them detected only once. In total, the top ten clones hold 5.2% of the sample.

CDR3 length: 12 amino acids, cysteine to phenylalanine. The entry retains the CDR3 DNA only, 36 bases that are in frame from base 1. Relative to germline, V is 3 bases shorter and J is 8 bases shorter, with 10 bases between their ends. As encoded in the germline V gene (reference sequence), CDR1 is LGHDT while CDR2 is YNNKEL. In regard to this clone: Its antigen is unknown. Nothing much larger sits one base from this clone, and base qualities are not available.

Input material: peripheral blood. This TCR came from a woman between 65 and 79 years old with COVID-19, enrolled during active disease. Recombination linked TRBV3-1 (or the pseudogene TRBV3-2) to TRBJ1-1; the D segment could be TRBD1, given 6 matching bases. This receptor carries the CDR3 CASSHPGVEAFF. The DNA reads TGTGCCAGCAGCCACCCAGGGGTGGAAGCTTTCTTT.